The 23 T cell receptor beta chains below were found in one sample sequenced in a study of blood T cell repertoires in COVID-19. The table came from immunoSEQ multiplex PCR; TCRdb's copy has only in-frame clones and leaves some out. The table includes some 250,000 clones, 85% to 90% detected once. Specimen: PBMCs or T cells enriched from blood (not recorded which). The origin of the receptors is a man between 18 and 29 years old who had recovered from COVID-19.

The chain uses TRBV28 and TRBJ2-7, with 8 positions matching TRBD1. The CDR3 runs 15 residues. The junction had 10 bases not matched to a gene; V was cut back by 7 bases and J by 2 bases. Looked up from germline, CDR1 is MDHEN and CDR2 is SYDVKM. CDR3 sequence reads: CASTTPGTGAYEQYF. Written as DNA, the CDR3 is TGTGCCAGCACCACTCCCGGGACAGGAGCCTACGAGCAGTACTTC.

The chain carries TRBV5-4 and TRBJ2-5, with TRBD1 identical over 11 bases. Germline V gives CDR1 SGHNT, CDR2 YYREEE (reference sequence). The CDR3 runs 18 residues. Trimming took 1 base from V and 4 from J; bases not matched to a gene: 12. CDR3 protein: CASSLRLGGTGGRETQYF. The CDR3 DNA is TGTGCCAGCAGCTTGAGACTGGGTGGGACAGGGGGAAGAGAGACCCAGTACTTC.

The V call is TRBV7-2, the J call TRBJ2-7; no firm D call. V was pared by 3 bases and J by 6 bases, with 6 bases between. Germline V lookup: CDR1 SGHTA, CDR2 FQGNSA. CDR3 size: 11 residues. DNA of the CDR3: TGTGCCAGCAGCTTGTCTCGCGAGCAGTACTTC. Protein product: CASSLSREQYF.

The chain couples TRBV5-5 to TRBJ1-3; 9 nucleotides match TRBD1. The V and J ends lost 2 bases and 4 bases, in that order; junction bases with no gene match: 7. The CDR3 is 16 residues long. CDR1 SGHKS and CDR2 YYEKEE come from the germline V gene (reference sequence). The CDR3 sequence: CASSLPGTGSGNTIYF. CDR3 sequence (DNA): TGTGCCAGCAGCTTACCCGGGACAGGGTCCGGAAACACCATATATTTT.

The gene calls are TRBV2 and TRBJ1-2, with D possibly matching TRBD1 (6 bases). CDR3 length: 13 amino acids. V was clipped by 4 bases and J by 8 bases, with 14 bases between them. Germline CDR1 reads SNHLY; CDR2 reads FYNNEI. CDR3 in DNA: TGTGCCAGCAGTGGGGAAGGGGGGGTCGGCTACACCTTC. Protein product: CASSGEGGVGYTF.

The chain has TRBV5-4 and TRBJ2-6, with D tentatively TRBD1 (6 bases). Germline V gene data show CDR1 as SGHNT and CDR2 as YYREEE (reference sequence). V shed 5 bases and J shed 0 bases, with 12 bases lying between them. The CDR3 is 16 residues long. CDR3 DNA sequence: TGTGCCAGCAGGTGGGAAGGGGGCTCTGGGGCCAACGTCCTGACTTTC. It encodes CASRWEGGSGANVLTF.

This chain joins TRBV15 and TRBJ2-7; no reliable D call. Germline V lookup: CDR1 LNHNV, CDR2 YYDKDF (reference sequence). The ends were cut back, 4 bases at V and 7 bases at J, with 14 bases in the middle. This CDR3 region has 13 residues. The CDR3 nucleotides read TGTGCCACCAGCATGGCGGCGGTCCGAGAGCAGTACTTC. This gives the protein CATSMAAVREQYF.

J is TRBJ1-1 and V is TRBV5-1; 10 bases agree with TRBD1. V trimming: 5 bases; J trimming: 4 bases; junction bases outside the gene matches: 5. Germline-derived CDR1 and CDR2 are SGHRS and YFSETQ. The CDR3 spans 14 residues. The CDR3 loop is CASSTGTGATEAFF. As DNA, the CDR3 is TGCGCCAGCAGTACCGGGACAGGGGCCACTGAAGCTTTCTTT.

This clone was seen once. V usage is TRBV10-1 and J usage is TRBJ2-7, with 8 nucleotides matching TRBD2. Germline loops: CDR1 WNHNN, CDR2 SYGVQD (reference sequence). The CDR3 totals 15 residues. The J segment lost 3 bases and the V segment lost 0 bases, leaving 4 bases of the junction unmatched. The CDR3 spells CASSESGGANYEQYF. In DNA, the CDR3 is TGCGCCAGCAGTGAGTCCGGGGGGGCCAACTACGAGCAGTACTTC.

The chain has TRBV28 and TRBJ2-7; the match to TRBD1 covers 7 bases. V lost 5 bases and J lost 3; bases outside the gene matches: 1. This CDR3 region has 12 residues. Germline V gives CDR1 MDHEN, CDR2 SYDVKM. The CDR3 reads CASSQGDYEQYF. CDR3 coding DNA: TGTGCCAGCAGTCAGGGGGACTACGAGCAGTACTTC.

This clone has a handful of counts. The chain's CDR3 is CASNGGLSYEQYF. The DNA of the CDR3 is TGTGCCAGCAACGGGGGGCTATCCTACGAGCAGTACTTC. This sequence joins TRBV12-3 or TRBV12-4 and TRBJ2-7, with D maybe TRBD2 (7 bases). The CDR3 totals 13 residues. Deletions cut 7 bases from V and 1 base from J, with 11 bases between.

The rearrangement joins TRBV9 to TRBJ2-7, with unresolved D. This CDR3 has 13 residues. Germline CDR1 SGDLS, CDR2 YYNGEE. Trimming shortened V by 0 bases and J by 1 base, and 5 bases separated the two germline ends. CDR3 bases: TGTGCCAGCAGCGTAGGGCAGTCCTACGAGCAGTACTTC. Translation gives CASSVGQSYEQYF.

The V gene is TRBV5-8, the J gene TRBJ1-6; tentative D call: TRBD1 (5 bases). Trimming removed 0 bases from V and 6 bases from J, with 13 bases in between. This CDR3 region has 16 residues. Germline-derived CDR1 and CDR2 are SGHTS and YDEGEE. CDR3 coding DNA: TGTGCCAGCAGCTTGGGATTCGGAGGGGCTAATTCACCCCTCCACTTT. It encodes CASSLGFGGANSPLHF.

This chain joins TRBV30 and TRBJ1-3; D not resolved. CDR3 length: 14 residues. Germline CDR1 GTSNPN, CDR2 SVGIG (reference sequence). V shed 4 bases and J shed 2 bases, with 12 bases lying between them. DNA of the CDR3: TGTGCCTGGAACTGGGCAGGCCCTGGAAACACCATATATTTT. Translation gives CAWNWAGPGNTIYF. The variable domain in full, with the rest retrieved from reference TRBV30 and TRBJ1-3, is SQTIHQWPATLVQPVGSPLSLECTVEGTSNPNLYWYRQAAGRGLQLLFYSVGIGQISSEVPQNLSASRPQDRQFILSSKKLLLSDSGFYLCAWNWAGPGNTIYFGEGSWLTVV.

The rearrangement links TRBV5-1 to TRBJ2-1, with TRBD2 matching 12 bases. V trimming: 0 bases; J trimming: 7 bases; junction bases outside the gene matches: 2. The CDR3 has 15 amino acids. The V gene's germline CDR1 is SGHRS and CDR2 YFSETQ. The CDR3 sequence: CASSLATSGRNEQFF. The CDR3, as DNA: TGCGCCAGCAGCTTGGCTACTAGCGGGAGGAATGAGCAGTTCTTC.

This chain links TRBV19 with TRBJ2-3; 8 bases line up with TRBD1. This CDR3 has 14 amino acids. The V gene end was trimmed by 6 bases and the J gene end by 3 bases; junction bases not matched to a gene: 5. Germline V gene sequence: CDR1 LNHDA, CDR2 SQIVND (reference sequence). CDR3: CASRRTGRTDTQYF. As DNA, the CDR3 is TGTGCCAGTAGGAGGACAGGGAGGACAGATACGCAGTATTTT.

This sequence joins TRBV4-1 and TRBJ2-1, with 7 nucleotides matching TRBD1. The CDR3 contains 13 residues. Per germline, CDR1 MGHRA and CDR2 YSYEKL. V dropped 2 bases and J dropped 7; count of bases not matched to a gene: 2. CDR3 residues: CASSQRQGNEQFF. CDR3 in DNA: TGCGCCAGCAGCCAAAGACAGGGAAATGAGCAGTTCTTC.

This chain uses TRBV7-3 with TRBJ1-1; no clear D gene. There are 16 residues in the CDR3. Germline V gene lookup returns CDR1 SGHTA and CDR2 FQGTGA. With 1 base removed from V and 2 bases from J, the gap between germline ends came to 14 bases. DNA for the CDR3: TGTGCCAGCAGCTTAAATGCTGCGGGTCTCAACACTGAAGCTTTCTTT. Amino acids: CASSLNAAGLNTEAFF.

The V and J genes are TRBV30 and TRBJ2-7; 7 bases are shared with TRBD2. V was clipped by 3 bases and J by 0 bases; unmatched bases: 11. Germline lookup yields CDR1 GTSNPN and CDR2 SVGIG (reference sequence). CDR3 size: 16 residues. CDR3 DNA: TGTGCCTGGAGCGACAAGCCGGGACTAAGCTCCTACGAGCAGTACTTC. Translating it yields CAWSDKPGLSSYEQYF.

V is TRBV11-2 and J is TRBJ2-7, with a tentative D call TRBD1 (5 bases). The germline V and J ends were trimmed by 5 bases and 3 bases, with 11 bases remaining between them. The CDR3 is 13 residues long. The germline CDR1 and CDR2 sequences are SGHAT and FQNNGV. In DNA form, the CDR3 reads TGTGCCAGCAGCCCCGATCAGGGCTACGAGCAGTACTTC. It yields the protein CASSPDQGYEQYF.

The gene calls are TRBV7-9 and TRBJ2-1; 10 bases match TRBD1. The CDR3 runs 17 residues. Germline lookup yields CDR1 SEHNR and CDR2 FQNEAQ (reference sequence). With 2 bases clipped from V and 3 bases from J, the junction kept 7 bases outside the gene matches. This CDR3 is CASSLIPGQGGYNEQFF. In DNA, the CDR3 is TGTGCCAGCAGCTTAATCCCCGGACAGGGGGGCTACAATGAGCAGTTCTTC.

This sequence joins TRBV13 and TRBJ1-3, with 7 nucleotides matching TRBD1. The V gene's germline CDR1 is PRHDT and CDR2 FYEKMQ (reference sequence). Germline trimming cut 4 bases from V and 0 bases from J; bases unmatched to any gene: 15. There are 19 residues in the CDR3. This chain's CDR3 is CASSSEIKPGQNSGNTIYF. The CDR3 bases are TGTGCCAGCAGCTCCGAGATTAAACCGGGACAGAACTCTGGAAACACCATATATTTT.

The chain uses TRBV25-1 and TRBJ1-3; D may be TRBD1 (5 bases). The CDR3 sequence is 13 residues long. Germline CDR1 is MGHDK and CDR2 is SYGVNS. Trimming took off 5 bases at V and 4 bases at J, with 9 bases between the two ends. CDR3 sequence reads: CASSSSGGNTIYF. DNA for the CDR3: TGTGCCAGCAGTTCCTCAGGGGGAAACACCATATATTTT.